The entry that follows covers one T cell receptor (beta chain) sequence. Its antigen is not known. The CDR3 loop spans 15 amino acids. Germline V CDR1 and CDR2: SGHNT, YYREEE (reference sequence). V lost 2 bases to trimming and J lost 3 bases, with 11 bases between them. Sequencing was performed with immunoSEQ multiplex PCR; in TCRdb, only in-frame clones are kept and a portion is missing. The sample includes 85,000 to 100,000 clones, approximately 89% of them seen just once. The data derive from a study of identifying expanded T cells in peripheral blood. Study-wide results and limits: Over about two and four weeks, about 15 and 19 clones changed, versus around 1.3 between replicates.

The V and J genes are TRBV5-4 and TRBJ2-2; D possibly matches TRBD1 or TRBD2 (5 bases each). This TCR was recovered from a person aged 18 to 75 in good health. Sequencing was carried out using blood. DNA for the CDR3: TGTGCCAGCAGCTTAGGCAGGGAGTACACCGGGGAGCTGTTTTTT. Translating gives CASSLGREYTGELFF.